These 22 T cell receptor beta chains came from one sample sequenced in a study of shared clonotypes between healthy human individuals. The repertoire was sequenced with immunoSEQ multiplex PCR; TCRdb's copy has only in-frame clones and lacks some. The table has about 180,000 clones, about 93% seen once; the top ten hold around 0.067%. Sequencing used naive CD4+ T cells sorted from blood. Subset of the sample: CD45RA+ positively selected. All receptors derive from a woman in her 30s in good health.

This chain connects TRBV6-5 to TRBJ1-1, with D perhaps matching TRBD1 (6 bases). The CDR3 spans 13 residues. Trimming pared 7 bases from V and 5 bases from J, leaving 14 bases between. Germline-derived CDR1 and CDR2 are MNHEY and SVGAGI. Written as DNA, the CDR3 is TGTGCCAGCAATCAGGGGCCCCTGACTGAAGCTTTCTTT. Amino acids: CASNQGPLTEAFF.

The genes are TRBV28 and TRBJ2-7; TRBD2 aligns across 9 bases. The CDR3 extends over 15 amino acids. With V trimmed by 3 bases and J by 3 bases, 6 bases remained unmatched. Germline CDR1 is MDHEN and CDR2 is SYDVKM. The CDR3 region has the DNA TGTGCCAGCAGTTTCGCTAGCGGGACTCACTACGAGCAGTACTTC. The encoded protein is CASSFASGTHYEQYF.

The chain employs TRBV5-1 and TRBJ2-5; TRBD1 aligns across 7 bases. The ends lost 4 bases at V and 3 bases at J; junction bases unmatched: 3. This CDR3 is 13 amino acids long. Germline CDR1 SGHRS, CDR2 YFSETQ. The CDR3 DNA reads TGCGCCAGCAGCGTTGGGACAGAAGAGACCCAGTACTTC. This encodes CASSVGTEETQYF.

V and J are TRBV27 and TRBJ2-5, with 7 bases that match TRBD2. Germline trimming cut 4 bases from V and 5 bases from J; bases unmatched to any gene: 13. Germline loops: CDR1 MNHEY, CDR2 SMNVEV (reference sequence). CDR3 length: 16 residues. The CDR3 is CASSSLGAGEKETQYF. The CDR3 region has the DNA TGTGCCAGCAGTTCCCTCGGGGCGGGAGAGAAGGAGACCCAGTACTTC.

The rearrangement links TRBV27 to TRBJ2-1; 7 nucleotides agree with TRBD2. The CDR3 has 14 residues. CDR1 MNHEY and CDR2 SMNVEV come from the germline V gene (reference sequence). Trimming at V came to 5 bases and at J to 4 bases, leaving 5 bases not matched to a gene. CDR3 nucleotides: TGTGCCAGCAGTCAATCAGCGGGATACAATGAGCAGTTCTTC. As protein: CASSQSAGYNEQFF.

The genes are TRBV5-5 and TRBJ2-7, with D tentatively TRBD1 or TRBD2 (6 bases each). The CDR3 sequence is 20 residues long. Germline lookup yields CDR1 SGHKS and CDR2 YYEKEE (reference sequence). Trimming removed 0 bases from V and 5 bases from J, with 30 bases in between. CDR3 amino acids: CASSLVIQGGKAALMNEQYF. The CDR3 DNA reads as TGTGCCAGCAGCTTGGTAATACAAGGGGGGAAGGCAGCTTTAATGAACGAGCAGTACTTC.

The chain couples TRBV18 to TRBJ1-4; 11 nucleotides align to TRBD1. Germline trimming cut 4 bases from V and 10 bases from J; bases unmatched to any gene: 5. Germline V lookup: CDR1 KGHSH, CDR2 LQKENI. This CDR3 has 14 amino acids. As DNA, the CDR3 is TGTGCCAGCTCACGCGGACAGGGGGCGGTAAAACTGTTTTTT. It encodes CASSRGQGAVKLFF.

The chain links TRBV29-1 to TRBJ1-4; D remains unclear. This CDR3 is built from 13 residues. V lost 6 bases and J lost 2, with 10 bases in between. Germline assignment: CDR1 SQVTM and CDR2 ANQGSEA. CDR3 DNA: TGCAGCGTGCGGTGGTCGACTAATGAAAAACTGTTTTTT. Its protein product is CSVRWSTNEKLFF.

The genes are TRBV6-1 and TRBJ1-4, with D perhaps TRBD1 (5 bases). The CDR3 has 18 amino acids. Trimming cost V 3 bases and J 7 bases, with 24 bases left between them. Germline V CDR1 and CDR2: MNHNS, SASEGT. This CDR3 reads CASSERPSGGAFSEKLFF. The CDR3 DNA sequence: TGTGCCAGCAGTGAGAGACCTTCGGGAGGGGCGTTTAGTGAAAAACTGTTTTTT.

The J gene is TRBJ2-7, the V gene TRBV11-3, with D perhaps matching TRBD2 (5 bases). CDR1 and CDR2 from the germline V gene are SGHNT and YENEEA. The V gene lost 1 base and the J gene lost 3 bases, with 13 bases spanning the gap. This CDR3 region has 15 residues. CDR3 in DNA: TGTGCCAGCAGCTTAGGAGGGCCGGCAGGCTACGAGCAGTACTTC. Its protein is CASSLGGPAGYEQYF.

The rearrangement joins TRBV11-1 to TRBJ2-7, with a weak D call TRBD1 (6 bases). With 3 bases removed from V and 2 bases from J, the gap between germline ends came to 11 bases. The CDR3 consists of 14 residues. Germline-derived CDR1 and CDR2 are SGHAT and FQDESV (reference sequence). CDR3 loop: CASSFTQGTYEQYF. CDR3 bases: TGTGCCAGCAGCTTTACACAGGGCACCTACGAGCAGTACTTC.

J is TRBJ2-7 and V is TRBV6-5, with TRBD1 as a possible D gene (5 bases). Germline V CDR1 and CDR2: MNHEY, SVGAGI. CDR3 length: 13 amino acids. The V gene lost 1 base and the J gene lost 2 bases, with 6 bases spanning the gap. The CDR3 reads CASSYWGPYEQYF. CDR3 coding DNA: TGTGCCAGCAGTTACTGGGGCCCCTACGAGCAGTACTTC.

The CDR3 region has the DNA TGTGCCAGCAGCCGAGGTTGGACTGAAGCTTTCTTT. This gives the protein CASSRGWTEAFF. The chain combines TRBV28 with TRBJ1-1; unclear D gene. The V gene lost 6 bases and the J gene lost 5 bases, with 10 bases spanning the gap. The CDR3 is 12 residues long. The germline gives CDR1 MDHEN, CDR2 SYDVKM.

The rearrangement links TRBV5-8 to TRBJ2-7, with TRBD1 identical over 10 bases. The CDR3 consists of 15 residues. CDR1 is SGHTS, CDR2 YDEGEE, per germline. V was clipped by 3 bases and J by 4 bases; unmatched bases: 7. The CDR3 sequence is CASSSSGTGAYEQYF. The CDR3 nucleotides are TGTGCCAGCAGCTCGTCCGGGACAGGGGCGTACGAGCAGTACTTC.

The rearrangement links TRBV5-4 to TRBJ2-5; 7 positions agree with TRBD1. The J call may be in error: the DNA end matches TRBJ2-7 better. CDR3 length equals 13 residues. Germline V gene data show CDR1 as SGHNT and CDR2 as YYREEE (reference sequence). Written as DNA, the CDR3 is TGTGCCAGCAGCTGGACAGGAACCTACGAGCAGTACTTC. Its translation is CASSWTGTYEQYF.

The chain carries TRBV7-8 and TRBJ2-7, with D perhaps matching TRBD1 (6 bases). The CDR3 runs 14 residues. The V gene lost 3 bases and the J gene lost 2 bases, with 11 bases spanning the gap. Germline V CDR1 and CDR2: SGHVS, FQNEAQ. Here the CDR3 reads CASSLERTAYEQYF. Here the CDR3 DNA reads TGTGCCAGCAGCTTGGAACGGACAGCCTACGAGCAGTACTTC.

This CDR3 reads CASTGITNTGELFF. The CDR3 DNA is TGTGCCAGTACCGGCATAACGAACACCGGGGAGCTGTTTTTT. V is TRBV6-5 and J is TRBJ2-2; no clear D gene. Germline loops: CDR1 MNHEY, CDR2 SVGAGI. The CDR3 contains 14 residues. V was pared by 9 bases and J by 0 bases, with 11 bases between.

This chain uses TRBV19 with TRBJ2-1; 16 bases are a match to TRBD2. The CDR3 has 17 residues. From germline, CDR1 is LNHDA and CDR2 SQIVND (reference sequence). Trimming took 5 bases from V and 5 from J; bases not matched to a gene: 6. The CDR3 sequence is CASSPGLAGGRNNEQFF. The CDR3 region has the DNA TGTGCCAGTAGTCCGGGACTAGCGGGAGGGCGAAACAATGAGCAGTTCTTC.

V and J are TRBV6-5 and TRBJ1-4, with D perhaps matching TRBD1 (6 bases). The germline V gene has CDR1 MNHEY and CDR2 SVGAGI. V was cut by 7 bases and J by 5 bases, with 14 bases left in between. The length of the CDR3 is 14 residues. The DNA for the CDR3 is TGTGCCAGCAAGAGGGAAGGGGGAAATGAAAAACTGTTTTTT. Translation: CASKREGGNEKLFF.

J is TRBJ2-2 and V is TRBV5-4; 14 nucleotides match TRBD2. The J segment lost 1 base and the V segment lost 3 bases, leaving 8 bases of the junction unmatched. This CDR3 is 19 amino acids long. Looked up from germline, CDR1 is SGHNT and CDR2 is YYREEE (reference sequence). Here the CDR3 DNA reads TGTGCCAGCAGCTCGTCCGGGACTAGCGGGAGTCAGAACACCGGGGAGCTGTTTTTT. Amino acids: CASSSSGTSGSQNTGELFF.

This clone was seen once. This chain links TRBV11-2 with TRBJ1-4, with 12 bases fitting TRBD1. CDR1 is SGHAT and CDR2 is FQNNGV in the germline V gene. V lost 5 bases, J lost 10 bases, and 8 bases stayed unmatched. This CDR3 is built from 15 residues. CDR3: CASSAGTGGQGKLFF. The CDR3 DNA follows: TGTGCCAGCAGCGCCGGGACAGGGGGCCAAGGAAAACTGTTTTTT. The variable domain in full, with the rest retrieved from reference TRBV11-2 and TRBJ1-4, is EAGVAQSPRYKIIEKRQSVAFWCNPISGHATLYWYQQILGQGPKLLIQFQNNGVVDDSQLPKDRFSAERLKGVDSTLKIQPAKLEDSAVYLCASSAGTGGQGKLFFGSGTQLSVL.

V is TRBV28 and J is TRBJ1-1; D not resolved. The V gene's germline CDR1 is MDHEN and CDR2 SYDVKM. The CDR3 loop spans 13 amino acids. V was shortened by 6 bases and J by 4 bases, with 12 bases between the two germline ends. The CDR3 loop is CASRGPGVTEAFF. In DNA form, the CDR3 reads TGTGCCAGCAGGGGCCCCGGGGTCACTGAAGCTTTCTTT.